This T cell receptor (beta chain) originates from a study of T cell responses to AZD1222 COVID-19 vaccine. Regarding the study as a whole: Spike-specific TCR repertoires showed rising breadth and depth after two AZD1222 doses. Only 5 or 6 people who got AZD1222 tested seropositive at baseline. Nearly half of spike-specific TCRs reportedly target variant regions that are unmutated in the B.1.351 and B.1.1.7 variants.

The CDR3 is 13 residues long. The germline gives CDR1 SGDLS, CDR2 YYNGEE. V lost 0 bases and J lost 6, with 9 bases in between. This clone was seen a single time. The antigen remains undetermined. TCRdb's copy holds only in-frame clones and misses some; the assay was immunoSEQ multiplex PCR. The sample shows about 130,000 clones, more than 75% of them seen only once. The chain combines TRBV9 with TRBJ2-5; D unresolved. Sequencing was performed on peripheral blood, taken on day 0 of AZD1222 vaccination. This TCR came from an adult in good health. The CDR3: CASSVEQFKTQYF. DNA for the CDR3: TGTGCCAGCAGCGTAGAACAGTTCAAGACCCAGTACTTC.